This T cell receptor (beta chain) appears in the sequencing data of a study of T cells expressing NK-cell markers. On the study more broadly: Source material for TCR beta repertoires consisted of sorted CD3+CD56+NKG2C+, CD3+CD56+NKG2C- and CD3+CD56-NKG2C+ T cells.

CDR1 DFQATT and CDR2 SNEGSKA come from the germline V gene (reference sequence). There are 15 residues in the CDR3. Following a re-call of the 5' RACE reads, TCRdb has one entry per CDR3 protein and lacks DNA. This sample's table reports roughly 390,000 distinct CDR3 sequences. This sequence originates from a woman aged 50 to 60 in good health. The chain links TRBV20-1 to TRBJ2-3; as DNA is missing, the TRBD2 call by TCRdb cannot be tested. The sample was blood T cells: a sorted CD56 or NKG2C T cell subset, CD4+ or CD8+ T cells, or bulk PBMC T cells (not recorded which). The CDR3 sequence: CSAAAGTSGGDTQYF.